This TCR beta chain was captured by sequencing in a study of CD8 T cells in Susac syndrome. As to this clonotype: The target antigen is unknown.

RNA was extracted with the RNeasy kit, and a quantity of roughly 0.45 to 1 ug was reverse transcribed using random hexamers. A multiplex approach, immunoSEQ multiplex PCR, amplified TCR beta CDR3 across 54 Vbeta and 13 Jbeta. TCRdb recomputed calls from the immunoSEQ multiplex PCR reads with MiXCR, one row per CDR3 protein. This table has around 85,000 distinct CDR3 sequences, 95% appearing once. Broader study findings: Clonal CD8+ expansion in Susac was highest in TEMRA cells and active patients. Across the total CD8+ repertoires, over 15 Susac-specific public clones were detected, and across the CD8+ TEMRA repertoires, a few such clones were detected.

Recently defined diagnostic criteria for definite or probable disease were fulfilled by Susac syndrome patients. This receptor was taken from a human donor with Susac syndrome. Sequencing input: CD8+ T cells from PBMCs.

CDR3 region: CASSLGADLYRYGYTF. CDR3 bases: TGTGCCAGCAGTTTAGGGGCAGATCTTTACCGCTATGGCTACACCTTC. The rearrangement links TRBV12-3 or TRBV12-4 to TRBJ1-2; D remains unclear. Trimming shortened V by 1 base and J by 4 bases, and 16 bases separated the two germline ends. The CDR3 extends over 16 amino acids.